These T cell receptor beta chains were read from a single sample in a study of blood T cells in healthy people across ages. TCRdb redid the calling of the 5' RACE reads with MiXCR, one entry per CDR3 protein. Of hundreds of thousands of distinct CDR3 sequences listed, under 65% are singletons. Specimen: blood. Receptors were obtained from an elderly woman in good health. Each CDR3 is given with its conserved first and last residue. Each record gives: J gene, clone size, D gene, V gene, CDR3 protein, CDR3 DNA. D genes are given only for firm matches. Size is omitted from some rows. Given values are once, few, many or a class for expanded clones.

>TRBJ1-1|-|TRBD1|TRBV6-1
CASSSTVTGGNTEAFF
TGTGCCAGCAGCTCCACCGTCACAGGGGGGAACACTGAAGCTTTCTTT
>TRBJ2-4|-|-|TRBV11-1
CASSLTLARDQYF
TGTGCCAGCAGCCTAACCCTAGCGCGGGACCAGTACTTC
>TRBJ2-3|-|-|TRBV7-9
CASRAKGPKYF
TGTGCCAGCAGGGCAAAGGGACCAAAGTATTTT
>TRBJ2-7|many|TRBD1|TRBV20-1
CSARDGDRGSYEQYF
TGCAGTGCTAGAGACGGGGACAGGGGCTCCTACGAGCAGTACTTC
>TRBJ1-1|-|-|TRBV29-1
CSVEDRVNTEAFF
TGCAGCGTTGAAGATCGGGTGAACACTGAAGCTTTCTTT
>TRBJ2-2|-|-|TRBV9
CASSVVGLPGELFF
TGTGCCAGCAGCGTAGTTGGCCTACCCGGGGAGCTGTTTTTT
>TRBJ1-5|many|-|TRBV5-1
CASSLDGSFHQPQHF
TGCGCCAGCAGCTTGGACGGGTCTTTCCATCAGCCCCAGCATTTT
>TRBJ1-2|-|-|TRBV29-1
CSVDTHTAASGYTF
TGCAGCGTTGACACCCACACGGCGGCGTCGGGCTACACCTTC
>TRBJ1-2|-|-|TRBV4-3
CASSQDAGAGYGYTF
TGCGCCAGCAGCCAAGATGCAGGGGCTGGGTATGGCTACACCTTC
>TRBJ2-3|-|-|TRBV4-1
CASKPAAGSTDTQYF
TGCGCCAGCAAGCCAGCTGCGGGCAGCACAGATACGCAGTATTTT
>TRBJ2-5|many|-|TRBV3-1
CASTTRWETQYF
TGTGCCAGCACCACAAGGTGGGAGACCCAGTACTTC
>TRBJ2-5|-|-|TRBV12-3/TRBV12-4
CASSLGAQVVRYSEQYF
TGTGCCAGCAGTTTAGGGGCACAGGTCGTTCGTTACAGTGAGCAGTACTTC
>TRBJ2-3|once|TRBD1|TRBV14
CASSQDWRTNRGREGTQYF
TGTGCCAGCAGCCAAGATTGGCGAACTAACAGGGGGCGCGAAGGTACGCAGTATTTT
>TRBJ2-5|-|-|TRBV27
CASSPIYQETQYF
TGTGCCAGCAGTCCCATTTATCAAGAGACCCAGTACTTC
>TRBJ1-2|many|-|TRBV5-1
CASSPGNPHGYTF
TGCGCCAGCAGCCCGGGCAATCCGCATGGCTACACCTTC
>TRBJ1-1|-|TRBD1|TRBV7-3
CASRNGRGLSLGAFF
TGTGCCAGCCGGAACGGGAGGGGGCTATCTCTGGGGGCTTTCTTT
>TRBJ1-1|-|TRBD1|TRBV12-3/TRBV12-4
CASSHNRDRDSAEAFF
TGTGCCAGCAGCCACAACCGGGACAGGGATTCGGCTGAAGCTTTCTTT
>TRBJ2-5|-|-|TRBV7-2
CASSLVTTETEYF
TGTGCCAGCAGCTTAGTTACGACCGAAACGGAGTACTTC
>TRBJ2-3|many|-|TRBV20-1
CSAPRGSITDTQYF
TGCAGTGCGCCTAGAGGATCTATCACAGATACGCAGTATTTT
>TRBJ2-7|few|TRBD1|TRBV4-2
CASSQVDRDPYNEQYF
TGTGCCAGCAGCCAAGTGGACAGGGACCCCTACAATGAGCAGTACTTC
>TRBJ2-1|many|-|TRBV7-3
CASSPMGGEQFF
TGTGCCAGCAGCCCAATGGGGGGTGAGCAGTTCTTC
>TRBJ2-1|many|TRBD1|TRBV12-3/TRBV12-4
CASSPRQGANEQFF
TGTGCCAGCAGCCCTCGACAGGGGGCCAATGAGCAGTTCTTC
>TRBJ2-3|once|TRBD1|TRBV20-1
CSARRPGQGASDTQYF
TGCAGTGCTAGAAGACCGGGACAGGGGGCATCTGATACGCAGTATTTT
>TRBJ1-6|-|-|TRBV20-1
CSAPLPGADSPLHF
TGCAGTGCTCCCCTCCCCGGGGCGGATTCACCCCTCCACTTT
>TRBJ2-2|-|-|TRBV12-3/TRBV12-4
CASSFTSGAGELFF
TGTGCCAGCAGTTTCACCTCAGGGGCCGGGGAGCTGTTTTTT
>TRBJ1-1|-|TRBD1|TRBV5-1
CASSAGQGTEAFF
TGCGCCAGCAGCGCGGGACAGGGAACTGAAGCTTTCTTT
>TRBJ2-1|few|TRBD2|TRBV6-5
CASSYDGLAAFNEQFF
TGTGCCAGCAGTTACGATGGACTAGCGGCCTTCAATGAGCAGTTCTTC
>TRBJ2-1|many|-|TRBV12-3/TRBV12-4
CASRLSGRDSYNEQFF
TGTGCCAGCAGACTCTCAGGCAGGGATTCCTACAATGAGCAGTTCTTC
>TRBJ1-5|many|-|TRBV12-3/TRBV12-4
CASSPSPFTQNQPQHF
TGTGCCAGCAGCCCTAGCCCGTTTACACAGAATCAGCCCCAGCATTTT
>TRBJ2-2|-|-|TRBV4-3
CASSLGQGSGYTGELFF
TGCGCCAGCAGCCTCGGTCAGGGGAGCGGTTACACCGGGGAGCTGTTTTTT
>TRBJ2-1|-|-|TRBV6-5
CASHVSQNNEQFF
TGTGCCAGCCACGTCAGTCAGAACAATGAGCAGTTCTTC
>TRBJ1-5|few|-|TRBV20-1
CSAARSAQPQHF
TGCAGTGCAGCCAGAAGTGCTCAGCCCCAGCATTTT
>TRBJ1-4|-|-|TRBV27
CASSKRGTLEKLFF
TGTGCCAGCAGTAAACGTGGGACACTAGAAAAACTGTTTTTT
>TRBJ2-5|many|-|TRBV29-1
CSAGQFQETQYF
TGCAGCGCTGGACAGTTCCAAGAGACCCAGTACTTC
>TRBJ1-6|many|-|TRBV4-2
CASSQDRGANSPLHF
TGTGCCAGCAGCCAAGACAGGGGCGCTAATTCACCCCTCCACTTT
>TRBJ2-1|-|-|TRBV6-1
CASSEAVGRGPNNEQFF
TGTGCCAGCAGTGAAGCGGTGGGTCGGGGACCTAACAATGAGCAGTTCTTC
>TRBJ1-5|-|-|TRBV5-6
CASSLRTDNQPQHF
TGTGCCAGCAGCTTAAGGACAGACAATCAGCCCCAGCATTTT
>TRBJ2-3|-|-|TRBV10-3
CAITQGFPTDTQYF
TGTGCCATCACCCAGGGTTTCCCCACAGATACGCAGTATTTT
>TRBJ1-1|-|-|TRBV28
CASSWYVAGKTEAFF
TGTGCCAGCAGTTGGTATGTGGCAGGGAAGACTGAAGCTTTCTTT
>TRBJ2-5|-|-|TRBV7-2
CASSLGPDNEQYF
TGTGCCAGCAGCTTGGGTCCAGACAATGAGCAGTACTTC
>TRBJ2-1|many|TRBD1|TRBV5-5
CASSYRDSYNEQFF
TGTGCCAGCAGCTACCGGGACAGTTACAATGAGCAGTTCTTC